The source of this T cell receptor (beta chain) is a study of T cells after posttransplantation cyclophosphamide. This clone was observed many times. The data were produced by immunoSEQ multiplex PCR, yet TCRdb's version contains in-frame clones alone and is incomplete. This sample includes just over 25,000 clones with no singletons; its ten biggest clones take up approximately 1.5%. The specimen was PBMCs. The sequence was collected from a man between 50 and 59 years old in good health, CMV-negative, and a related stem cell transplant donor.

The CDR3 coding sequence is TGTGCCAGCAGCTTAGGTGGCCTTGGCTATGGCTACACCTTC. Protein product: CASSLGGLGYGYTF. This chain uses TRBV7-2 with TRBJ1-2; D ambiguous. The CDR3 runs 14 residues. Trimming removed 1 base at V and 4 bases at J, with 10 bases between. Germline lookup yields CDR1 SGHTA and CDR2 FQGNSA. Variable domain in full (rest from reference TRBV7-2 and TRBJ1-2): GAGVSQSPSNKVTEKGKDVELRCDPISGHTALYWYRQSLGQGLEFLIYFQGNSAPDKSGLPSDRFSAERTGGSVSTLTIQRTQQEDSAVYLCASSLGGLGYGYTFGSGTRLTVV.